The T cell receptor (beta chain) under discussion was sequenced for a study of shared clonotypes between healthy human individuals (dated by TCRdb to between 2020 and 2021). As for the study more broadly: Three men and two women, aged 18 to 49 years, made up the cohort. Each donor's leukapheresis produced roughly between roughly 0.85 and 10 billion PBMCs. Per donor, three plates each were used for CD4 naive and CD4 memory, two for CD8 naive, and one for CD8 memory. To estimate repertoire size and how much clonotype sharing occurs between individuals, the study deeply sequenced the blood TCR repertoires of five healthy adults. To increase sequencing depth and limit assay-specific biases, different laboratories used diverse techniques to prepare libraries and sequence TCR repertoires.

To note about this clone: There is no known antigen for this receptor. No quality values exist for individual bases; no much larger clone is one base distant. The same CDR3 is also encoded by other DNA sequences in this sample.

What the research found in general, with its limitations: Estimated clonotype richness was generally larger for naive than for memory subsets. Sampling was restricted to blood, and TCR repertoires in tissue are likely to differ from TCR repertoires in blood. About 4.5% of naive CD4, roughly 3.5% of naive CD8, approximately 2.2% of memory CD4, and about 0.4% of memory CD8 clonotypes were shared across several donors. The genetic and exposure-history diversity represented was limited by the small number of donors. Compared with non-shared clonotypes, clonotypes shared by all four sorted-subset donors had higher generation probabilities. Pairwise subsampling indicated that sequencing depth was expected to affect the degree of clonotype sharing among donors. Incomplete sequencing was indicated by rarefaction of sorted-subset datasets, despite the large sequencing depth.

Reading the germline V gene (reference sequence) gives CDR1 MNHNY and CDR2 SVGAGI. V is shortened by 2 bases, J by 8 bases, and the region joining them spans 6 bases. Inclusive of the bounding cysteine and phenylalanine, the CDR3 is 12 residues long. The sequence is cut down to CDR3 DNA, 36 bases in frame from base 1. Donors were healthy HIV-negative adults with no recently reported acute infections or vaccinations. Every donor was a Caucasian adult residing in Nashville, Tennessee, USA. Magnetic negative selection was used to enrich CD4+ T cells, after which naive cells were positively selected on CD45RA and the negative fraction became the memory subset. Blood was collected by leukapheresis, and PBMCs were isolated by Ficoll-Histopaque density gradient centrifugation and then cryopreserved in liquid nitrogen vapor phase. Analytical flow cytometry was used to check the purity and quantity of every magnetically sorted T cell population. Each sorted fraction had its genomic DNA isolated and then quantified by UV absorbance on a Nanodrop 2000c.

Using the deep immunoSEQ assay, TCR CDR3 regions were amplified from genomic DNA by multiplex PCR. Extracted genomic DNA from each cell subset was spread evenly across all wells of several immunoSEQ 96-well plates, with each plate serving as a replicate. For sorted subsets, 150 to 200 ng genomic DNA, equal to 30,000 to 35,000 T cell genomes, was loaded into each replicate PCR. The purified libraries were quantified using a Qubit 3.0 fluorometer, sized with a Bioanalyzer 2100, and then quantified again using the KAPA Library Quantification kit. A separate single-read 150-cycle Illumina NextSeq 550 flow cell was used to sequence each immunoSEQ 96-well plate. Under the source paper's analysis protocol: Because only junctional sequences without quality scores were contained in the immunoSEQ output, filtering matching that applied to full-length reads could not be performed. Sequences were annotated with PyIR, a Python wrapper for IgBLAST v1.9, using IMGT germline references to assign V/J genes and CDR3. Any read was removed if the V/J assignment was weak (E-value above 1e-6), the CDR3 was missing, or the read contained stop codons, out-of-frame junctions, or ambiguous translated residues. V3J clonotypes were defined by identical inferred V gene, J gene, and CDR3 amino acid sequence. The percentage overlap between two repertoires was calculated by dividing the number of shared unique clonotypes by the size of the smaller repertoire. Three approaches were used to assess repertoire richness: RTK rarefaction, the Chao1 estimator, and Recon v2.1 estimates of unobserved clonotypes. For all TCRbeta clonotypes obtained by the gDNA method from a handful of donors, generation probabilities were computed with OLGA. In its TCRdb copy, this immuneACCESS table keeps in-frame sequences only and misses some clones. Where compared with another copy, unresolved V genes explain less than half of these, and the others have no known cause. That table gives V, J and clone size, and the DNA gave D and trimming. Present in this sample are 850,000 to 1,200,000 clones, about 70% of which were seen just once. The ten largest account for about 1.5% of the sample.

The V and J genes are TRBV6-6 and TRBJ1-4; the D gene is possibly TRBD1, with 5 bases matching. The TCR comes from a man aged 18 to 35 in good health. The sequencing input was memory CD4+ T cells sorted from blood. The cell subset or site tag for this specimen amounts to: CD45RA-negative fraction. The nucleotides read TGTGCCAGCAGTTACGGGGGGGAAAAACTGTTTTTT. Translated, it gives CASSYGGEKLFF.